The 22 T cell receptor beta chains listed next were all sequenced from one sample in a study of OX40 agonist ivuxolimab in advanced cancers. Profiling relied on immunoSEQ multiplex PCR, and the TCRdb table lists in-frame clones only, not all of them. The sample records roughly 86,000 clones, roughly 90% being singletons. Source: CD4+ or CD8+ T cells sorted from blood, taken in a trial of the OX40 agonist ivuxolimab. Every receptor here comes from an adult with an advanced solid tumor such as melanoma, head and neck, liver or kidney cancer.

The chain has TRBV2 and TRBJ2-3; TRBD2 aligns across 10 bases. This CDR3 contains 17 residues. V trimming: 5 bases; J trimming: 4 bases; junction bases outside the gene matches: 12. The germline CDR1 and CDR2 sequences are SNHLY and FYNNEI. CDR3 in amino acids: CASSQNRSGRRSDTQYF. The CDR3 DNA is TGTGCCAGCAGTCAAAACCGTAGCGGGAGGAGATCAGATACGCAGTATTTT.

Here the CDR3 DNA reads TGTGCCAGCAGTTCGAGGGGGAGGGCGGGCGAGCAGTACTTC. It translates to CASSSRGRAGEQYF. This chain uses TRBV6-5 with TRBJ2-7; a possible D gene is TRBD2 (7 bases). CDR1 and CDR2 (germline): MNHEY, SVGAGI. CDR3 length equals 14 residues. V shed 4 bases and J shed 6 bases, with 16 bases lying between them.

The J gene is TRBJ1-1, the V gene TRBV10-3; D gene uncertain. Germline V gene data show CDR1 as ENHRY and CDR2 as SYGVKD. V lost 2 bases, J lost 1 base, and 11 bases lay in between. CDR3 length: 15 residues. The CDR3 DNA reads TGTGCCATCAGTGAGGCCGGGGTCTCGAACACTGAAGCTTTCTTT. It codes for CAISEAGVSNTEAFF.

The CDR3 sequence: CASALLGVDRTYTF. The CDR3 DNA reads as TGTGCCAGCGCCCTGCTGGGAGTCGACAGGACCTACACCTTC. The V call is TRBV6-5, the J call TRBJ1-2, with a weak D call TRBD1 (6 bases). Germline lookup yields CDR1 MNHEY and CDR2 SVGAGI. Deletions cut 8 bases from V and 10 bases from J, with 23 bases between. The CDR3 covers 14 residues.

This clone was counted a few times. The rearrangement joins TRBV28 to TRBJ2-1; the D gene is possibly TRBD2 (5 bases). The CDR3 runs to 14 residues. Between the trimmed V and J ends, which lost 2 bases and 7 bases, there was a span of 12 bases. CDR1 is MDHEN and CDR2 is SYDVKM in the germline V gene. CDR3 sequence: CASSLLGDENEQFF. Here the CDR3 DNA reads TGTGCCAGCAGTTTACTCGGGGATGAGAATGAGCAGTTCTTC.

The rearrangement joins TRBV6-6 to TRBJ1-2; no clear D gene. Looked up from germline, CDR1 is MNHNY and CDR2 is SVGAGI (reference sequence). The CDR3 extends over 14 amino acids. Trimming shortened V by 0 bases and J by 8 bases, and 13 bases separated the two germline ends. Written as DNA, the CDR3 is TGTGCCAGCAGTTACTCAGGGAGGAGACGGGGCTACACCTTC. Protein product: CASSYSGRRRGYTF.

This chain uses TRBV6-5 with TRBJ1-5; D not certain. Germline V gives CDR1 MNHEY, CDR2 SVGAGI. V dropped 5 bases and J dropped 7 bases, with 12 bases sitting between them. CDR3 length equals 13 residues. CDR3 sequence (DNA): TGTGCCAGCAGTGCCGTCTCAGGCCAGCCCCAGCATTTT. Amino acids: CASSAVSGQPQHF.

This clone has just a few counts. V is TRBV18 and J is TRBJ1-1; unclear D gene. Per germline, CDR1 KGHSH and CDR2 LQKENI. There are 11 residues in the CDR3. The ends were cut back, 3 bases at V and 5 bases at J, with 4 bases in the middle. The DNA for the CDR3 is TGTGCCAGCTCACCGGCAACTGAAGCTTTCTTT. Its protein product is CASSPATEAFF.

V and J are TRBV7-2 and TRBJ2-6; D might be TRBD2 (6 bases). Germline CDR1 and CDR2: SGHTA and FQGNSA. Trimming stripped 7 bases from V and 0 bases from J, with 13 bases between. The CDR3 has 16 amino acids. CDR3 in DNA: TGTGCCAGCACCACTAGCATTTCCTCTGGGGCCAACGTCCTGACTTTC. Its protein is CASTTSISSGANVLTF.

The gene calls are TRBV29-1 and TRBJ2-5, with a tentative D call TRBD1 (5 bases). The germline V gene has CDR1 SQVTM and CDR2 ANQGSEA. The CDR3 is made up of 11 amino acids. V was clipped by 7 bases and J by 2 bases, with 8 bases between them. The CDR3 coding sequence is TGCAGCGCGCGACAGCAAGAGACCCAGTACTTC. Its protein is CSARQQETQYF. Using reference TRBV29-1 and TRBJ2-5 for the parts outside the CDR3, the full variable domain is SAVISQKPSRDICQRGTSLTIQCQVDSQVTMMFWYRQQPGQSLTLIATANQGSEATYESGFVIDKFPISRPNLTFSTLTVSNMSPEDSSIYLCSARQQETQYFGPGTRLLVL.

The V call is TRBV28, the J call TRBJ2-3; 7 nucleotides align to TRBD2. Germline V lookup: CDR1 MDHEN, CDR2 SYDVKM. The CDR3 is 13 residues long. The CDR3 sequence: CAGRGIGTDTQYF. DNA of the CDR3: TGTGCGGGGCGGGGGATCGGCACAGATACGCAGTATTTT.

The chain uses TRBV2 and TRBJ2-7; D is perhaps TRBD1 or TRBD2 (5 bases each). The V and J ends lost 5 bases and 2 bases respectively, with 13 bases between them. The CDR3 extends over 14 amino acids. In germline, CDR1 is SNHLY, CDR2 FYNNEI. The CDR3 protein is CASSQGTTPYEQYF. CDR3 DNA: TGTGCCAGCAGTCAAGGGACGACCCCCTACGAGCAGTACTTC. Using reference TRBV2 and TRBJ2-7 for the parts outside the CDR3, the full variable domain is EPEVTQTPSHQVTQMGQEVILRCVPISNHLYFYWYRQILGQKVEFLVSFYNNEISEKSEIFDDQFSVERPDGSNFTLKIRSTKLEDSAMYFCASSQGTTPYEQYFGPGTRLTVT.

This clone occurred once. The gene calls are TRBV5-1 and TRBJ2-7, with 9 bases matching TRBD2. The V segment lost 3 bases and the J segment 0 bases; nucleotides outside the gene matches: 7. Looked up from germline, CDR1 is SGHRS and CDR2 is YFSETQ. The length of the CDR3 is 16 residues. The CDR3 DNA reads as TGCGCCAGCAGCTACCGATCTAGCGGGAACTCCTACGAGCAGTACTTC. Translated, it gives CASSYRSSGNSYEQYF. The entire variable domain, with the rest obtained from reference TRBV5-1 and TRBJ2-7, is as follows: KAGVTQTPRYLIKTRGQQVTLSCSPISGHRSVSWYQQTPGQGLQFLFEYFSETQRNKGNFPGRFSGRQFSNSRSEMNVSTLELGDSALYLCASSYRSSGNSYEQYFGPGTRLTVT.

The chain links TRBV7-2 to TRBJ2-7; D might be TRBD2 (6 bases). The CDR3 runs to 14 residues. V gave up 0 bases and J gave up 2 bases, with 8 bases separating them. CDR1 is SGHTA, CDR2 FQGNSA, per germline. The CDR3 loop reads CASSLAGGTYEQYF. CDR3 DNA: TGTGCCAGCAGCTTAGCTGGCGGGACCTACGAGCAGTACTTC. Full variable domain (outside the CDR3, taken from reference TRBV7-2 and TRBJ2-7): GAGVSQSPSNKVTEKGKDVELRCDPISGHTALYWYRQSLGQGLEFLIYFQGNSAPDKSGLPSDRFSAERTGGSVSTLTIQRTQQEDSAVYLCASSLAGGTYEQYFGPGTRLTVT.

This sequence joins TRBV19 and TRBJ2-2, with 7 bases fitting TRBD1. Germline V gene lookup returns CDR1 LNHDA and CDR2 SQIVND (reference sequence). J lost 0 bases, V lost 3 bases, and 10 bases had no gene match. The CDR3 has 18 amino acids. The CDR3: CASSISWTGAANTGELFF. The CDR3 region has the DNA TGTGCCAGTAGTATTTCCTGGACAGGAGCTGCGAACACCGGGGAGCTGTTTTTT.

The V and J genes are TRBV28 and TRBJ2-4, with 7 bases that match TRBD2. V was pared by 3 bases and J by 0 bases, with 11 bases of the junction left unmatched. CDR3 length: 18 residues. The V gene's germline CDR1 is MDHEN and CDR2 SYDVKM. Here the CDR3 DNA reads TGTGCCAGCAGTTTCCGGTCCGGGGGGAATTTAGCCAAAAACATTCAGTACTTC. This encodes CASSFRSGGNLAKNIQYF.

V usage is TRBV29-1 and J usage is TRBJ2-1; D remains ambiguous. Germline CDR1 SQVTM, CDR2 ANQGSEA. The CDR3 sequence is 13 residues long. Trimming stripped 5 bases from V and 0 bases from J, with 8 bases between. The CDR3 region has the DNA TGCAGCGTTTCCAGCAGCTCCTACAATGAGCAGTTCTTC. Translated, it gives CSVSSSSYNEQFF.

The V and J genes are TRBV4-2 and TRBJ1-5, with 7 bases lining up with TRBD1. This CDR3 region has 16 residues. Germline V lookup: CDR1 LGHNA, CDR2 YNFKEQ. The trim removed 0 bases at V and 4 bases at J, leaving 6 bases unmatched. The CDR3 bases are TGTGCCAGCAGCCAAGATTGGGGCAGGGGGAATCAGCCCCAGCATTTT. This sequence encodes CASSQDWGRGNQPQHF.

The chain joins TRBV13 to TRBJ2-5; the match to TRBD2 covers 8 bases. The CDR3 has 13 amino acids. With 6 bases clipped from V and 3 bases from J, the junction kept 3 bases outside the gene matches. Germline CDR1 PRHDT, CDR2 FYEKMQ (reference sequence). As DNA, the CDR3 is TGTGCCAGCAGATCGGGAGGGAAAGAGACCCAGTACTTC. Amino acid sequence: CASRSGGKETQYF.

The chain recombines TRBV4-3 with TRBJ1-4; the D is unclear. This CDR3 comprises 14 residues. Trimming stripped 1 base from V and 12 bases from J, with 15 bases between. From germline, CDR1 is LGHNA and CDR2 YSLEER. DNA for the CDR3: TGCGCCAGCAGCCAAGTATTGGCGGCCCGGGAACTGTTTTTT. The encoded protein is CASSQVLAARELFF.

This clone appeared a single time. For the CDR3, the DNA is TGTGCCAGCAGCTTAGTTGGGACTAGAAAAGATACGCAGTATTTT. It translates to CASSLVGTRKDTQYF. The chain employs TRBV11-2 and TRBJ2-3; 8 bases agree with TRBD2. Trimming at V came to 1 base and at J to 5 bases, leaving 5 bases not matched to a gene. The CDR3 runs to 15 residues. Germline V CDR1 and CDR2: SGHAT, FQNNGV.

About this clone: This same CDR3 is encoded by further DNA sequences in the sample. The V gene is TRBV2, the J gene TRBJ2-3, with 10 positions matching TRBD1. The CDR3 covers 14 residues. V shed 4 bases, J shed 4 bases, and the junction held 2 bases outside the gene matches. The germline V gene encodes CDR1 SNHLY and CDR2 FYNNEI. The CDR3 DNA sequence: TGTGCCAGCAGTGGACAGGGGGCGTCAGATACGCAGTATTTT. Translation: CASSGQGASDTQYF. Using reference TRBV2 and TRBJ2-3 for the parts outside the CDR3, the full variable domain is EPEVTQTPSHQVTQMGQEVILRCVPISNHLYFYWYRQILGQKVEFLVSFYNNEISEKSEIFDDQFSVERPDGSNFTLKIRSTKLEDSAMYFCASSGQGASDTQYFGPGTRLTVL.